This T cell receptor beta chain was recorded in a study of cytomegalovirus exposure and HLA in healthy donors. This clone was counted once. The CDR3 loop spans 15 amino acids. The ends were cut back, 0 bases at V and 4 bases at J, with 12 bases in the middle. The germline V gene encodes CDR1 SGHTA and CDR2 FQGNSA. The PCR was carried out with 60 Vbeta primers and 13 Jbeta primers. Assay used: immunoSEQ multiplex PCR; TCRdb lists only in-frame clones, some missing. The table shows 150,000 or so clones, with 70% to 75% occurring only once. V is TRBV7-2 and J is TRBJ2-5; the D gene is possibly TRBD2 (5 bases). Sample: PBMCs. The source of this sequence is a male donor in good health and CMV-seronegative. For the CDR3, the DNA is TGTGCCAGCAGCTTAGCCCGGACTGAGAGAGAGACCCAGTACTTC. Its translation: CASSLARTERETQYF. Full variable domain (rest looked up from reference TRBV7-2 and TRBJ2-5): GAGVSQSPSNKVTEKGKDVELRCDPISGHTALYWYRQSLGQGLEFLIYFQGNSAPDKSGLPSDRFSAERTGGSVSTLTIQRTQQEDSAVYLCASSLARTERETQYFGPGTRLLVL.